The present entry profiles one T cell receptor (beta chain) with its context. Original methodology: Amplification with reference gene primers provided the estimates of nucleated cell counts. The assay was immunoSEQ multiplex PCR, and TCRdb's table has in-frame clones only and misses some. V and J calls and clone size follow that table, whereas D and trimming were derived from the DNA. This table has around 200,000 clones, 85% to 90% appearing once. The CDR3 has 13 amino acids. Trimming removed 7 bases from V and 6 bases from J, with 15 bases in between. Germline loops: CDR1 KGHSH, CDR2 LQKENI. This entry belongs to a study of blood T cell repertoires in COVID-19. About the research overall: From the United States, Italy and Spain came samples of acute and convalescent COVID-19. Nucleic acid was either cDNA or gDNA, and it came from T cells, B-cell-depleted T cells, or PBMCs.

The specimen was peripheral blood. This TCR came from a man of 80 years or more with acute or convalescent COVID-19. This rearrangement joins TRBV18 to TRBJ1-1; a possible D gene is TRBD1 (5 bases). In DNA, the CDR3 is TGTGCCAGCTTTCGGGGGGGGATGTCTGAAGCTTTCTTT. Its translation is CASFRGGMSEAFF.